This T cell receptor beta chain was identified during a study of T cells after yellow fever vaccination. Whole-study context: Fractions with few cells were prepared using SMART-Seq v4 Ultra Low Input.

Findings and limits, study-wide: A secondary response was less intense yet reached its peak sooner, at day 5 versus 15. Although most clonotypes did not, a small share appeared in both CD4 and CD8 compartments.

In this sample, this clonotype turned up many times. As yet, its antigen is unknown. 5'RACE template switching generated TCR cDNA, adding a universal primer site and UMIs. TCRdb processed the 5' RACE reads anew with MiXCR; each CDR3 protein has one entry. Here the sample spans approximately 250,000 distinct CDR3 sequences, approximately 3.6% being singletons. Germline lookup yields CDR1 SGHRS and CDR2 YFSETQ. V shed 4 bases, J shed 9 bases, and the junction held 8 bases outside the gene matches. The CDR3 loop spans 15 amino acids. This TCR was sampled from a young man who received the YFV17D yellow fever vaccine. The chain links TRBV5-1 to TRBJ2-1; the match to TRBD2 covers 12 bases. The sample here was PBMCs, taken 15 days after the yellow fever booster vaccination. This CDR3 reads CASSLGLAGVAEQFF. CDR3 nucleotides: TGCGCCAGCAGCCTGGGACTAGCGGGTGTCGCTGAGCAGTTCTTC.